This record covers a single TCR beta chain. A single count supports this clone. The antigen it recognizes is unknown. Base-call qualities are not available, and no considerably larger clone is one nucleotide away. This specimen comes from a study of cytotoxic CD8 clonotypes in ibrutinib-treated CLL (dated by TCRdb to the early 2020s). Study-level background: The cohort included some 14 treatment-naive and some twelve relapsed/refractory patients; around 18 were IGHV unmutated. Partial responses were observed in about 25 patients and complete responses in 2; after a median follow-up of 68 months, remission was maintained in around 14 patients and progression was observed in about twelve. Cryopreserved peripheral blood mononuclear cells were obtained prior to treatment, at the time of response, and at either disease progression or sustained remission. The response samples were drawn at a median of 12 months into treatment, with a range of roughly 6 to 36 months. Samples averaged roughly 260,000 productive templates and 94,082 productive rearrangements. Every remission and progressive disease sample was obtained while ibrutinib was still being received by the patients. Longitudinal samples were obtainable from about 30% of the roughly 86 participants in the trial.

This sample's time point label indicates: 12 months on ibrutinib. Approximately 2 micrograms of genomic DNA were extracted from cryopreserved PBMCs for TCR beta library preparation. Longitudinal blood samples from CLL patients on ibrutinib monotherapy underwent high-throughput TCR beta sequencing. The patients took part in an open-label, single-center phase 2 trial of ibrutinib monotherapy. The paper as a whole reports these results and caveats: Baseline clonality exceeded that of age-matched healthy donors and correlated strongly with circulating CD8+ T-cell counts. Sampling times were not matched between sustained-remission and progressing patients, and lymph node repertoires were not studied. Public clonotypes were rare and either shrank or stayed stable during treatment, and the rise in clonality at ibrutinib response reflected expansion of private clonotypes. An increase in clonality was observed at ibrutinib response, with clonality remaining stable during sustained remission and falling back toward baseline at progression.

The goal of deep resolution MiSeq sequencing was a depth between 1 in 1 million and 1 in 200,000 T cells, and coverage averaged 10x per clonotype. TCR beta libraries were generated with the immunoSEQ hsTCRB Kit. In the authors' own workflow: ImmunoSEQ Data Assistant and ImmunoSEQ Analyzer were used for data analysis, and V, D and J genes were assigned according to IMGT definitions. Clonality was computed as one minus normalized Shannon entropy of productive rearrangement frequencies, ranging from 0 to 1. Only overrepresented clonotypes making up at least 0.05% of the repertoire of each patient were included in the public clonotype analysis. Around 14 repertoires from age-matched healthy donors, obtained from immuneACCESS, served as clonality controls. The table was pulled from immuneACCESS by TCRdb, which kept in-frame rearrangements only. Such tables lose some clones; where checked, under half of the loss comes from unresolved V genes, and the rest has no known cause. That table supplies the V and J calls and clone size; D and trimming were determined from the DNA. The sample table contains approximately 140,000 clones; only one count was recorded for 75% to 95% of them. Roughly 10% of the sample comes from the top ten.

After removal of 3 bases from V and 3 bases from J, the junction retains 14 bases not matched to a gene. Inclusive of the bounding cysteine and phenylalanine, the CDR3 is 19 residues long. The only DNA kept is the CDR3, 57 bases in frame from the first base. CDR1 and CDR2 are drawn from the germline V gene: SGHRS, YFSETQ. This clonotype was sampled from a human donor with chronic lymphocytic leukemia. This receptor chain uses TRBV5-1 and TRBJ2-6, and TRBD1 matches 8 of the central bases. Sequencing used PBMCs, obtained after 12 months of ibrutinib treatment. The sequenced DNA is TGCGCCAGCAGCTCAAAAGGGACAGGATGGAGATTTGGGGCCAACGTCCTGACTTTC. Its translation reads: CASSSKGTGWRFGANVLTF.